Shown below are 22 T cell receptor beta chains from a single sample sequenced in a study of blood T cell repertoires in COVID-19. This table comes from immunoSEQ multiplex PCR, and its TCRdb copy is limited to in-frame clones, with some not included. The profile covers 300,000 to 350,000 clones, with approximately 85% appearing a single time and roughly 2.2% taken by the ten largest. Sequenced material: PBMCs or T cells enriched from blood (not recorded which). These receptors all come from a man under 40 who had recovered from COVID-19.

This chain links TRBV24-1 with TRBJ2-3; D gene ambiguous. Germline values: CDR1 KGHDR, CDR2 SFDVKD. With 4 bases removed from V and 0 bases from J, the gap between germline ends came to 13 bases. The CDR3 is 16 amino acids. CDR3 coding DNA: TGTGCCACCAGTGACTATCAGACTCCTAGCACAGATACGCAGTATTTT. This encodes CATSDYQTPSTDTQYF.

The chain combines TRBV4-1 with TRBJ1-2; 7 nucleotides match TRBD1. Germline-derived CDR1 and CDR2 are MGHRA and YSYEKL. The ends lost 0 bases at V and 7 bases at J; junction bases unmatched: 8. The CDR3 totals 15 residues. The CDR3 sequence is CASSQDGGGLIGYTF. The CDR3 region has the DNA TGCGCCAGCAGCCAAGATGGAGGGGGCTTGATTGGCTACACCTTC.

Many counts were recorded for this clone. V gene TRBV7-9 combines with J gene TRBJ1-2, with TRBD1 as a possible D gene (5 bases). CDR3 length equals 11 residues. Trimming stripped 4 bases from V and 7 bases from J, with 7 bases between. CDR1 and CDR2 (germline): SEHNR, FQNEAQ (reference sequence). This CDR3 reads CASSSGSGYTF. CDR3 DNA: TGTGCCAGCAGCTCAGGGTCTGGCTACACCTTC.

With regard to this clone: Being one base from a much bigger clone, this may be a read error. This chain links TRBV10-1 with TRBJ1-2, with 8 bases fitting TRBD1. After removal of 6 bases from V and 4 bases from J, the junction contained 4 bases not matched to a gene. Per germline, CDR1 WNHNN and CDR2 SYGVQD (reference sequence). The CDR3 totals 13 residues. CDR3 sequence: CASSLDRGYGYTF. The CDR3 DNA follows: TGCGCCAGCAGCCTCGACAGGGGCTATGGCTACACCTTC.

This chain connects TRBV5-1 to TRBJ2-3; 7 nucleotides align to TRBD1. The length of the CDR3 is 15 residues. With 2 bases clipped from V and 1 base from J, the junction kept 4 bases outside the gene matches. CDR1 is SGHRS and CDR2 is YFSETQ in the germline V gene. This CDR3 reads CASSFGDRGTDTQYF. In nucleotides, the CDR3 is TGCGCCAGCAGCTTTGGAGACAGGGGCACAGATACGCAGTATTTT.

V is TRBV24-1 and J is TRBJ2-1, with D uncertain. Trimming removed 0 bases at V and 11 bases at J, with 10 bases between. The CDR3 consists of 13 residues. Germline V lookup: CDR1 KGHDR, CDR2 SFDVKD. The CDR3 sequence: CATSDLTNSKQFF. The CDR3 DNA follows: TGTGCCACCAGTGATTTGACGAACTCCAAGCAGTTCTTC.

This clone was recorded at least ten times. The identical CDR3 is also encoded by other nucleotide sequences in the sample. CDR3 DNA: TGTGCCAGTAGTCCCGGACAGGGTAACTATGGCTACACCTTC. It is translated as CASSPGQGNYGYTF. The chain employs TRBV19 and TRBJ1-2, with 8 bases matching TRBD1. V trimming: 5 bases; J trimming: 1 base; junction bases outside the gene matches: 3. The length of the CDR3 is 14 residues. CDR1 is LNHDA and CDR2 is SQIVND in the germline V gene (reference sequence).

The chain has TRBV7-9 and TRBJ1-2, with a tentative D call TRBD1 (5 bases). This CDR3 is 14 amino acids long. Germline lookup yields CDR1 SEHNR and CDR2 FQNEAQ (reference sequence). V dropped 5 bases and J dropped 8 bases, with 18 bases sitting between them. In DNA, the CDR3 is TGTGCCAGCAGCCCTCGGGGGGTTGGCTACGGCTACACCTTC. It translates to CASSPRGVGYGYTF.

J is TRBJ2-7 and V is TRBV9; D remains ambiguous. Trimming cost V 0 bases and J 0 bases, with 7 bases left between them. The V gene's germline CDR1 is SGDLS and CDR2 YYNGEE. CDR3 length: 14 residues. This chain's CDR3 is CASSVVASSYEQYF. The CDR3 DNA follows: TGTGCCAGCAGCGTAGTGGCAAGCTCCTACGAGCAGTACTTC.

The chain employs TRBV6-6 and TRBJ1-6; D is perhaps TRBD1 (6 bases). Looked up from germline, CDR1 is MNHNY and CDR2 is SVGAGI (reference sequence). The CDR3 extends over 13 amino acids. The V end was cut by 5 bases, the J end by 10 bases, with 12 bases between. The CDR3, as DNA: TGTGCCAGCAGTCTAAATACAGGGTCACCCCTCCACTTT. Its translation: CASSLNTGSPLHF.

This chain uses TRBV5-1 with TRBJ1-3, with TRBD1 matching over 7 bases. Trimming cost V 0 bases and J 2 bases; bases outside gene matches: 2. The CDR3 covers 15 residues. From germline, CDR1 is SGHRS and CDR2 YFSETQ. CDR3 sequence: CASSLEGGTGNTIYF. Written as DNA, the CDR3 is TGCGCCAGCAGCTTGGAAGGGGGCACTGGAAACACCATATATTTT. Variable domain in full (rest from reference TRBV5-1 and TRBJ1-3): KAGVTQTPRYLIKTRGQQVTLSCSPISGHRSVSWYQQTPGQGLQFLFEYFSETQRNKGNFPGRFSGRQFSNSRSEMNVSTLELGDSALYLCASSLEGGTGNTIYFGEGSWLTVV.

The V call is TRBV7-9, the J call TRBJ1-1; 8 bases line up with TRBD1. The V gene's germline CDR1 is SEHNR and CDR2 FQNEAQ (reference sequence). The CDR3 covers 18 residues. Unmatched junction bases numbered 12, after V lost 1 base and J lost 2 bases. The CDR3 region has the DNA TGTGCCAGCAGCTTAGTGGGGCGCCAGGGGGCGGATAACACTGAAGCTTTCTTT. Its protein is CASSLVGRQGADNTEAFF. Full variable domain (rest looked up from reference TRBV7-9 and TRBJ1-1): DTGVSQNPRHKITKRGQNVTFRCDPISEHNRLYWYRQTLGQGPEFLTYFQNEAQLEKSRLLSDRFSAERPKGSFSTLEIQRTEQGDSAMYLCASSLVGRQGADNTEAFFGQGTRLTVV.

This clone was seen a few times. This same CDR3 is encoded by further DNA sequences in the sample. The V gene is TRBV4-2, the J gene TRBJ2-6; 7 nucleotides match TRBD1. CDR3 length: 16 residues. Germline CDR1 reads LGHNA; CDR2 reads YNFKEQ. Trimming removed 0 bases from V and 2 bases from J; junction bases left unmatched: 1. The CDR3 nucleotides are TGTGCCAGCAGCCAAGATCAGGGGGCTGGGGCCAACGTCCTGACTTTC. Translating gives CASSQDQGAGANVLTF.

The chain combines TRBV30 with TRBJ2-3, with 11 bases matching TRBD2. The CDR3 runs to 15 residues. The germline CDR1 and CDR2 sequences are GTSNPN and SVGIG (reference sequence). J lost 3 bases, V lost 0 bases, and 2 bases had no gene match. The CDR3: CAWSVASGGTDTQYF. The CDR3 coding sequence is TGTGCCTGGAGTGTGGCTAGCGGGGGGACAGATACGCAGTATTTT.

The chain carries TRBV7-3 and TRBJ2-2, with TRBD2 identical over 7 bases. Trimming removed 4 bases from V and 6 bases from J; junction bases left unmatched: 5. Germline lookup yields CDR1 SGHTA and CDR2 FQGTGA. The CDR3 consists of 14 residues. The CDR3 loop is CASSSGAGPGELFF. The DNA of the CDR3 is TGTGCCAGCAGCTCCGGAGCGGGGCCCGGGGAGCTGTTTTTT.

The rearrangement links TRBV4-2 to TRBJ1-5; D not resolved. Deletions cut 5 bases from V and 1 base from J, with 12 bases between. This CDR3 has 15 residues. CDR1 and CDR2 from the germline V gene are LGHNA and YNFKEQ. The CDR3 sequence is CASSSRGGSNQPQHF. CDR3 DNA: TGTGCCAGCAGCTCCCGGGGAGGCAGCAATCAGCCCCAGCATTTT.

This clone was found a few times. V gene TRBV2 combines with J gene TRBJ1-1; no reliable D call. The germline gives CDR1 SNHLY, CDR2 FYNNEI. The ends were cut back, 6 bases at V and 0 bases at J, with 11 bases in the middle. The CDR3 extends over 14 amino acids. CDR3 sequence reads: CASSLFGLNTEAFF. The CDR3 nucleotides read TGTGCCAGCAGCCTATTTGGGCTGAACACTGAAGCTTTCTTT.

The chain carries TRBV6-6 and TRBJ1-2; D is possibly TRBD1 (5 bases). The V gene's germline CDR1 is MNHNY and CDR2 SVGAGI (reference sequence). This CDR3 has 13 residues. Trimming cost V 2 bases and J 5 bases, with 9 bases left between them. CDR3 protein: CASSYGAVYGYTF. In DNA form, the CDR3 reads TGTGCCAGCAGTTACGGGGCCGTTTATGGCTACACCTTC.

This clone has just one count. The chain joins TRBV6-5 to TRBJ1-2; 9 nucleotides align to TRBD1. V lost 4 bases to trimming and J lost 4 bases; unmatched junction nucleotides: 7. This CDR3 comprises 15 residues. Germline lookup yields CDR1 MNHEY and CDR2 SVGAGI. CDR3 protein: CASSSLTGGIYGYTF. CDR3 in DNA: TGTGCCAGCAGTTCGCTAACAGGGGGCATCTATGGCTACACCTTC.

This clone has ten or more counts. An end of the junction differs from the germline gene, which may be a read error. The rearrangement links TRBV10-1 to TRBJ2-7; D call uncertain. CDR1 is WNHNN, CDR2 SYGVQD, per germline (reference sequence). This CDR3 region has 10 residues. CDR3 in DNA: TGCGCCAGCAGTGAGTCGAGCCCACGCTTC. Translating it yields CASSESSPRF.

For this clone: Other DNA sequences of this sample code for an identical CDR3. The chain carries TRBV5-1 and TRBJ1-2; 8 positions agree with TRBD1. J lost 3 bases, V lost 4 bases, and 2 bases had no gene match. There are 13 residues in the CDR3. Germline CDR1 and CDR2: SGHRS and YFSETQ. This CDR3 is CASSPTGDYGYTF. The CDR3 coding sequence is TGCGCCAGCAGCCCGACAGGGGACTATGGCTACACCTTC.

The chain employs TRBV9 and TRBJ2-7, with 14 bases lining up with TRBD2. With 4 bases clipped from V and 3 bases from J, the junction kept 6 bases outside the gene matches. The germline V gene encodes CDR1 SGDLS and CDR2 YYNGEE. The CDR3 consists of 16 residues. Written as DNA, the CDR3 is TGTGCCAGCAGCCTTGGACTAGCGGGGGGACGCTACGAGCAGTACTTC. The encoded protein is CASSLGLAGGRYEQYF.